This T cell receptor (beta chain) was sequenced for a study of T cell clonotyping in hematopoietic cell transplantation. Trimming at V came to 3 bases and at J to 4 bases, leaving 9 bases not matched to a gene. This CDR3 has 16 amino acids. Germline CDR1 and CDR2: MDHEN and SYDVKM. Repertoires were generated with immunoSEQ multiplex PCR, while TCRdb's copy carries only in-frame clones and drops some. The sample comprises a few thousand clones, about 80% of which are singletons, and more than 10% rests with the top ten. Broader study findings: After transplant, recipient diversity fell while pathologically expanded clonotypes grew through day 180. Without cell sorting, CD4 versus CD8 contributions remain unresolved. Higher Inverse Simpson Index values in graft donor and pretransplant recipient predicted broader posttransplant TCR diversity.

This clone was counted between two and nine times. What it recognizes is unknown. The sequencing here drew on peripheral blood mononuclear cells, taken 30 days after allogeneic stem cell transplant. The receptor comes from a male patient aged 60-69 years who had an allogeneic stem cell transplant from an unrelated donor, so the T cells may come from the graft donor. Some clones in this sample may be carry-over from other donors' samples. The chain couples TRBV28 to TRBJ1-2; 9 bases match TRBD1. The CDR3 region has the DNA TGTGCCAGCAGTTTTGCGGACAGGGGAGTTCGCTATGGCTACACCTTC. Translation: CASSFADRGVRYGYTF.